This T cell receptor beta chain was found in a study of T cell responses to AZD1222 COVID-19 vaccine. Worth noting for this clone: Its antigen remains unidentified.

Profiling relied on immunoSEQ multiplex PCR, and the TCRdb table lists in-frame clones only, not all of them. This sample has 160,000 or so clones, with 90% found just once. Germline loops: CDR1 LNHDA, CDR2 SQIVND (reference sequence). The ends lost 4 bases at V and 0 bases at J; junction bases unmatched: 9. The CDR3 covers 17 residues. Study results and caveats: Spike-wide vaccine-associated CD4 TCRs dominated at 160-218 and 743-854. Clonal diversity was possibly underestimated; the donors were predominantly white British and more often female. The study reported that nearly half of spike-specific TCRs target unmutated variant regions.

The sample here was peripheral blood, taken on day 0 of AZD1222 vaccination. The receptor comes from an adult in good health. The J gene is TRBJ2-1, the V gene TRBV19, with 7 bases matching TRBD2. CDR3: CASSSAPLARSYNEQFF. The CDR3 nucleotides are TGTGCCAGTAGTAGCGCCCCACTAGCGCGCTCCTACAATGAGCAGTTCTTC. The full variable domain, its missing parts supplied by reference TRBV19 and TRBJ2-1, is DGGITQSPKYLFRKEGQNVTLSCEQNLNHDAMYWYRQDPGQGLRLIYYSQIVNDFQKGDIAEGYSVSREKKESFPLTVTSAQKNPTAFYLCASSSAPLARSYNEQFFGPGTRLTVL.